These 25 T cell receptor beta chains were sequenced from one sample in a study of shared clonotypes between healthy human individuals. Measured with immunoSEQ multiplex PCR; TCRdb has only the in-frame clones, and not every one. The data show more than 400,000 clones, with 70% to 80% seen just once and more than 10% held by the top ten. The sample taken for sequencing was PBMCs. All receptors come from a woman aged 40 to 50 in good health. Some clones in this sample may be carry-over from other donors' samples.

The CDR3 coding sequence is TGTGCCAGCAGGTCCGACCGCTGGGAGCAGTACTTC. This sequence encodes CASRSDRWEQYF. This sequence joins TRBV6-5 and TRBJ2-7; D uncertain. The V end was cut by 6 bases, the J end by 7 bases, with 13 bases between. The CDR3 has 12 residues. Germline CDR1 and CDR2: MNHEY and SVGAGI.

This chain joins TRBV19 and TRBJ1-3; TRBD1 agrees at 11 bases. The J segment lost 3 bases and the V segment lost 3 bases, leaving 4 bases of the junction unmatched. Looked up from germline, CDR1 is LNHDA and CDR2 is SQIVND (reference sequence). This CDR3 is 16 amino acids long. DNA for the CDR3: TGTGCCAGTAGTATGGGACAGGGGGAGATTGGAAACACCATATATTTT. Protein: CASSMGQGEIGNTIYF.

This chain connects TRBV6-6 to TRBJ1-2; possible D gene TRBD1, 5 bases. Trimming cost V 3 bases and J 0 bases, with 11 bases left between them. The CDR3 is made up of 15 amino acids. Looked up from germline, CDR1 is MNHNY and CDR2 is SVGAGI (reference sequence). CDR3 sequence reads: CASSYPGGANYGYTF. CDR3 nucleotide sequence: TGTGCCAGCAGTTATCCCGGGGGGGCTAACTATGGCTACACCTTC.

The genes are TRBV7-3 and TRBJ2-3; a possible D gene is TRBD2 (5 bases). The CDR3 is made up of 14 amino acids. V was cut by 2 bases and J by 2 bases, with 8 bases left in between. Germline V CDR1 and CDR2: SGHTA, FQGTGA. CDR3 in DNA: TGTGCCAGCAGCTTAGGGAGACACACAGATACGCAGTATTTT. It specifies CASSLGRHTDTQYF.

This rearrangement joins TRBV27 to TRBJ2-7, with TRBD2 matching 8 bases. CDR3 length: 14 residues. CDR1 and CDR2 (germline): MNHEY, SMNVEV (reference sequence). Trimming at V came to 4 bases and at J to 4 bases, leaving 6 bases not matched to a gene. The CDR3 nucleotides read TGTGCCAGCAGTTATGCGACTAGCGATTACGAGCAGTACTTC. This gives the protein CASSYATSDYEQYF.

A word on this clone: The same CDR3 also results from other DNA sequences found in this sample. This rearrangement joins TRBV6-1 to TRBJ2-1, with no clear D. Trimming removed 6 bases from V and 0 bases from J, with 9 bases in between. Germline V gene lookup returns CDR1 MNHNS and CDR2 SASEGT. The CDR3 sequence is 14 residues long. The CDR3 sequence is CASSLTSSYNEQFF. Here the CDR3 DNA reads TGTGCCAGCAGCCTGACAAGCTCCTACAATGAGCAGTTCTTC.

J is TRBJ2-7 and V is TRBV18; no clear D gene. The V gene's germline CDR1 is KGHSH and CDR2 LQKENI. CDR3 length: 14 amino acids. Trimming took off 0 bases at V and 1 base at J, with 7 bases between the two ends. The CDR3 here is CASSPPYGSYEQYF. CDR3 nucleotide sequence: TGTGCCAGCTCACCACCCTACGGTTCCTACGAGCAGTACTTC.

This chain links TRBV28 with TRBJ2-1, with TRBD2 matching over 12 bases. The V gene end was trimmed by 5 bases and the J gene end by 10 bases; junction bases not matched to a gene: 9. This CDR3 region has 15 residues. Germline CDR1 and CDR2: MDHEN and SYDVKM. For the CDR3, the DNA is TGTGCCAGCAGTATGAGGGGGACTAGCGGGTTGGAGCAGTTCTTC. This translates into CASSMRGTSGLEQFF.

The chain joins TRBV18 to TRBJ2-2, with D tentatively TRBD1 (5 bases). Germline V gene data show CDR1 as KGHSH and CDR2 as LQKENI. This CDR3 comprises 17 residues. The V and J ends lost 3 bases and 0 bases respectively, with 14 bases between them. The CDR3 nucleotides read TGTGCCAGCTCACCCTATAGGGGATTATCGAACACCGGGGAGCTGTTTTTT. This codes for CASSPYRGLSNTGELFF.

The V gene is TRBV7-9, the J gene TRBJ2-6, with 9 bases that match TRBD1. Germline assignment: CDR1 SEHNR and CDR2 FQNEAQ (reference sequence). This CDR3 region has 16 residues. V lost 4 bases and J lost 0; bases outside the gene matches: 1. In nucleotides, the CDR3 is TGTGCCAGCAGCTGGGACAGGGACTCTGGGGCCAACGTCCTGACTTTC. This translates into CASSWDRDSGANVLTF.

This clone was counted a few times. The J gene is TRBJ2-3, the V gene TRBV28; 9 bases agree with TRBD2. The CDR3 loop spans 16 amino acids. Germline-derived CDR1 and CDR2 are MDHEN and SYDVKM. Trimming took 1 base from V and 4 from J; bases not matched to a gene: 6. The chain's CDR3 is CASSLSPSGKPDTQYF. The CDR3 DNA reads TGTGCCAGCAGTTTATCGCCTAGCGGGAAACCAGATACGCAGTATTTT.

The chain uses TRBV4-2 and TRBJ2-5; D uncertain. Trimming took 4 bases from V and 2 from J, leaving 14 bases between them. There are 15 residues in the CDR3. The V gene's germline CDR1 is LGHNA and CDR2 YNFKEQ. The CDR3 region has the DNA TGTGCCAGCAGCCCAGCAAGACACCCGCAAGAGACCCAGTACTTC. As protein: CASSPARHPQETQYF.

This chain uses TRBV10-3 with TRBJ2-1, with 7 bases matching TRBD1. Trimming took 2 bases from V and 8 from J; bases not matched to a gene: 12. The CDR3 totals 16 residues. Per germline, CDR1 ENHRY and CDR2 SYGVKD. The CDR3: CAISERANRGSDEQFF. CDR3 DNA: TGTGCCATCAGTGAGCGGGCTAACAGGGGCTCGGATGAGCAGTTCTTC.

The CDR3 DNA reads TGTGCCAGCAGAACTCAGGGGGCATCCTACGAGCAGTACTTC. Translation: CASRTQGASYEQYF. The chain combines TRBV19 with TRBJ2-7; 8 nucleotides align to TRBD1. The CDR3 runs 14 residues. CDR1 and CDR2 from the germline V gene are LNHDA and SQIVND (reference sequence). The V segment lost 9 bases and the J segment 1 base; nucleotides outside the gene matches: 8.

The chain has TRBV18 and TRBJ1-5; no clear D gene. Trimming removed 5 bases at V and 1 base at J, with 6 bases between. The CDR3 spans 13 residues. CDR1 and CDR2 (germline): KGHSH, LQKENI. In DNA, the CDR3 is TGTGCCAGCTCATCGCAGAGCAATCAGCCCCAGCATTTT. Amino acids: CASSSQSNQPQHF.

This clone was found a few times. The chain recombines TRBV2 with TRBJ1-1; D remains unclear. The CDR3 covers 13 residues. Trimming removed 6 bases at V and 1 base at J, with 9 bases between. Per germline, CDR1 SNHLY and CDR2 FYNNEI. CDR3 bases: TGTGCCAGCAGGATAGGGCGGAACACTGAAGCTTTCTTT. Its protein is CASRIGRNTEAFF.

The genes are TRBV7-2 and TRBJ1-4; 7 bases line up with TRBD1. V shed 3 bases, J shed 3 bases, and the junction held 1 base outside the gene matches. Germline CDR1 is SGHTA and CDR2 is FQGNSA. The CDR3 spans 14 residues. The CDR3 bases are TGTGCCAGCAGCTTCGGGACAGCTAATGAAAAACTGTTTTTT. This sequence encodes CASSFGTANEKLFF.

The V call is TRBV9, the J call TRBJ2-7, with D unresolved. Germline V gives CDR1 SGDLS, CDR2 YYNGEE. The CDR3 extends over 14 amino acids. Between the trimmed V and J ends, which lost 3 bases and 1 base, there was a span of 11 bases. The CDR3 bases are TGTGCCAGCAGCGCTAATACAGCTTCCTACGAGCAGTACTTC. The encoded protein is CASSANTASYEQYF.

DNA of the CDR3: TGTGCCAGCAGCGGAATCTTGGGACGTGAAGCTTTCTTT. This codes for CASSGILGREAFF. This chain uses TRBV7-8 with TRBJ1-1; D may be TRBD1 (5 bases). V gave up 5 bases and J gave up 7 bases, with 14 bases separating them. The germline V gene has CDR1 SGHVS and CDR2 FQNEAQ. The CDR3 runs to 13 residues.

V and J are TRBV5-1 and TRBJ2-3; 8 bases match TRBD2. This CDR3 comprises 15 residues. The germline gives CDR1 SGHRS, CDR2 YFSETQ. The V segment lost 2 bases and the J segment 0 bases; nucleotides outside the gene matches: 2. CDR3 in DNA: TGCGCCAGCAGCTTCTCTAGCGGGAGCACAGATACGCAGTATTTT. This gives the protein CASSFSSGSTDTQYF. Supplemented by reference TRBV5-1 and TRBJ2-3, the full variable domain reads KAGVTQTPRYLIKTRGQQVTLSCSPISGHRSVSWYQQTPGQGLQFLFEYFSETQRNKGNFPGRFSGRQFSNSRSEMNVSTLELGDSALYLCASSFSSGSTDTQYFGPGTRLTVL.

The CDR3 coding sequence is TGTGCCAGCAGTTCCAACAGGGTGGGCTACACCTTC. Its protein product is CASSSNRVGYTF. This chain links TRBV27 with TRBJ1-2; perhaps TRBD1 as D (6 bases). The CDR3 sequence is 12 residues long. Germline V gives CDR1 MNHEY, CDR2 SMNVEV (reference sequence). V was clipped by 4 bases and J by 8 bases, with 11 bases between them.

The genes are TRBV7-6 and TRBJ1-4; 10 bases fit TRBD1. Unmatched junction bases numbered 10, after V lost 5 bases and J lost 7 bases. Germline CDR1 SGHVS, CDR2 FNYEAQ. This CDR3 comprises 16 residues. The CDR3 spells CASSLSTGDRGEKLFF. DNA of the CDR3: TGTGCCAGCAGCCTTTCGACAGGGGACAGGGGTGAAAAACTGTTTTTT.

The CDR3 DNA is TGTGCCAGCAGCCTAGCGGGAGCGGTTAATGAGCAGTTCTTC. Translating gives CASSLAGAVNEQFF. This chain joins TRBV6-1 and TRBJ2-1, with 10 bases identical to TRBD2. The length of the CDR3 is 14 residues. Per the germline V gene, CDR1 is MNHNS and CDR2 is SASEGT. The junction had 6 bases not matched to a gene; V was cut back by 6 bases and J by 7 bases.

CDR3 protein: CASSSRDRTDTQYF. DNA for the CDR3: TGTGCCAGCAGCTCCCGCGATAGGACAGATACGCAGTATTTT. The chain couples TRBV7-2 to TRBJ2-3, with D unclear. The germline gives CDR1 SGHTA, CDR2 FQGNSA. V lost 4 bases and J lost 3, with 11 bases in between. CDR3 length: 14 residues.

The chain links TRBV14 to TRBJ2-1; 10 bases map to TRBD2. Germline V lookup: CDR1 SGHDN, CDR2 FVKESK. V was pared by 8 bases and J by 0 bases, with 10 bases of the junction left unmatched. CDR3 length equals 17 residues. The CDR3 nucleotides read TGTGCCAGCGGTATTGGACTAGCGGCAAGCTCCTACAATGAGCAGTTCTTC. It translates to CASGIGLAASSYNEQFF. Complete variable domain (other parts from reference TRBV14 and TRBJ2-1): EAGVTQFPSHSVIEKGQTVTLRCDPISGHDNLYWYRRVMGKEIKFLLHFVKESKQDESGMPNNRFLAERTGGTYSTLKVQPAELEDSGVYFCASGIGLAASSYNEQFFGPGTRLTVL.